A single T cell receptor beta chain is shown here with its context. The antigen is unknown. The protocol was immunoSEQ multiplex PCR, while the TCRdb copy is restricted to in-frame clones and leaves out a portion. Of 150,000 to 250,000 clones listed, around 72% are singletons. The data belong to a study of cytotoxic CD8 clonotypes in ibrutinib-treated CLL. The CDR3 length is 15 residues. Germline CDR1 SGHVS, CDR2 FNYEAQ. V lost 5 bases and J lost 5, with 19 bases in between. Study results and limitations: Age-matched healthy donor levels were exceeded by baseline clonality, which tracked circulating CD8+ T-cell counts.

The rearrangement joins TRBV7-6 to TRBJ2-7, with D hard to call. Sequenced material: PBMCs, taken after 24 months of ibrutinib treatment. The clonotype originates from a human donor with chronic lymphocytic leukemia. CDR3 protein: CASSASGLGINEQYF. The CDR3 DNA sequence: TGTGCCAGCAGCGCGTCGGGTTTAGGGATAAACGAGCAGTACTTC.